This T cell receptor beta chain was observed in a study of CD4 T cells in lung cancer (dated by TCRdb to the late 2010s). About the study as a whole: In the study, blood T cells of NSCLC patients were screened for responses to candidate mutation-encoded neoepitopes, and neoantigen-specific CD4+ T-cell clones and TCRs were isolated. TCRB deep sequencing tracked the frequency of neoantigen-specific clonotypes in tumor resections, non-adjacent lung and cultured T-cell products. Aged 60 to 69 when blood was donated, the resected patients, most of whom were former smokers, had either lung adenocarcinoma or squamous cell carcinoma. Treatments received by the patients before blood donation included platinum chemotherapy, and some patients received nivolumab or pembrolizumab. A few patients undergoing curative-intent resections for stage I-III non-small cell lung cancer provided the tumor and non-adjacent lung tissue. Results the study describes overall, beyond this receptor: Some blood-derived responses might be explained by in vitro priming of naive T cells or cross-reactivity rather than by memory responses to the cancer.

The library relied on the immunoSEQ multiplex PCR assay. DNA was isolated using Qiagen DNeasy or QIAamp micro DNA kits, and TCRB was sequenced using the Adaptive Biotechnology human TCRB sequencing kit. TCRB libraries were sequenced on an Illumina MiSeq. The paper's processing steps were these. The kit provider's software was used to analyze TCRB sequence data, and Fisher's exact test was used to test clonotype templates for tumor enrichment. TCRdb holds this immuneACCESS table with in-frame rearrangements only. Some clones are missing; in checked studies, unresolved V genes explain under half, and the rest has no known cause. The DNA gave D and trimming, while V, J and clone size come from that table. This sample has more than 9,000 clones in its table, and 50% to 80% of those were observed once. The ten largest clones represent approximately 15% of the sample. Non-adjacent lung tissue was collected from the same resection as far from the malignant lesion as possible, at a distance of at least 3 cm.

This clone is labeled medium-sized (0.01 to 0.1%). Its antigen is currently not known. No much larger clone is present one base from it, and per-base qualities are unavailable. Unmatched junction bases come to 4, with V trimmed by 8 bases and J by 5 bases. Counted from cysteine to phenylalanine, this CDR3 has 13 amino acids. The CDR3 DNA has 39 bases and is translated from base 1. According to the germline V gene, CDR1 reads ENHRY and CDR2 reads SYGVKD. This clonotype was sampled from a man in his sixties with non-small cell lung cancer. Sequencing was carried out using normal lung tissue taken away from the tumor. The rearrangement combines TRBV10-3 with TRBJ1-5, with 9 bases matching TRBD1. The DNA reads as follows: TGTGCCATCCAACAGGGGGCACATCAGCCCCAGCATTTT. This codes for CAIQQGAHQPQHF.